This T cell receptor (beta chain) was found in a study of blood T cell repertoires in COVID-19. The overall study: Samples representing acute and convalescent COVID-19 were sourced from the United States, Italy and Spain. T cells, B-cell-depleted T cells, or PBMCs provided the cDNA or gDNA that served as material.

This CDR3 spans 14 amino acids. Germline lookup yields CDR1 WNHNN and CDR2 SYGVQD (reference sequence). The V and J ends lost 3 bases and 5 bases, in that order; junction bases with no gene match: 5. Per the original methods: How many nucleated cells were present was estimated from reference gene primer amplification. The data were produced by immunoSEQ multiplex PCR, yet TCRdb's version contains in-frame clones alone and is incomplete. V and J calls and clone size come straight from that table; D and trimming were deduced from the DNA. The sample yields 400,000 or so clones, roughly 87% seen once. The sequenced sample was PBMCs or T cells enriched from blood (not recorded which). This chain connects TRBV10-1 to TRBJ2-5, with 8 bases that match TRBD1. The sequence was obtained from a woman between 40 and 50 years old with acute COVID-19. The CDR3 nucleotides are TGCGCCAGCAGTGAATGGACAGGGAAGGAGACCCAGTACTTC. This codes for CASSEWTGKETQYF.